This T cell receptor beta chain was observed in a study of blood T cells in healthy people across ages. Whole-study results and caveats: Roughly linear age-related decline in beta diversity appeared, significant by age about 40.

Primers used in a second PCR of roughly 6 to 11 cycles were a sample-barcoded 5' primer and a J-beta primer mix. From the 5' RACE reads, TCRdb called clonotypes with MiXCR, one entry per CDR3 protein. Of around 1,000,000 distinct CDR3 sequences in the sample, 25% were seen once. The CDR3 extends over 12 amino acids. Trimming pared 7 bases from V and 8 bases from J, leaving 11 bases between. Germline V gene lookup returns CDR1 SGHNT and CDR2 YENEEA. This clonotype showed up just a few times. Antigen unknown. Individuals who donated were healthy Caucasians from Russia aged roughly 6 to 90. Every donor contributed roughly 10 milliliters of peripheral blood by blood draw. This sample was also put to use in a study of T cells of mothers and their children.

The specimen sequenced was blood. The rearrangement joins TRBV11-3 to TRBJ1-4, with D possibly TRBD1 on 6 matching bases. This clonotype was sampled from a girl aged 2-10 years in good health. The CDR3 loop reads CASNPQGEKLFF. The CDR3 DNA is TGTGCCAGCAACCCCCAGGGGGAAAAACTGTTTTTT. The full variable domain, with the rest looked up from reference TRBV11-3 and TRBJ1-4, is EAGVVQSPRYKIIEKKQPVAFWCNPISGHNTLYWYLQNLGQGPELLIRYENEEAVDDSQLPKDRFSAERLKGVDSTLKIQPAELGDSAVYLCASNPQGEKLFFGSGTQLSVL.